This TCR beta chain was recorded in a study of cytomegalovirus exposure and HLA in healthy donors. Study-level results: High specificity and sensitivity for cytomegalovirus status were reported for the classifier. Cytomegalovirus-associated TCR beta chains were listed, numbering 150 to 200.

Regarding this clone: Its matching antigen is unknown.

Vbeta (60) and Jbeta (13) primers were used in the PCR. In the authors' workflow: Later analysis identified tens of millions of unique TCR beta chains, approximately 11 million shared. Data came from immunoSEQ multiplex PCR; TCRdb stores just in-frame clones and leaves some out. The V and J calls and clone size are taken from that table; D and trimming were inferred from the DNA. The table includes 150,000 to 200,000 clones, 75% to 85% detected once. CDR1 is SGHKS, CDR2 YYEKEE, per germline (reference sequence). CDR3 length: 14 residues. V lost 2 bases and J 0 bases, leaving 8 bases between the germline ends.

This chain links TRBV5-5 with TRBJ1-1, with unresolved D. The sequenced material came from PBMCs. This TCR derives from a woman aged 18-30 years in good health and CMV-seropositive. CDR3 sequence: CASSFNSLNTEAFF. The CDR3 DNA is TGTGCCAGCAGCTTCAACAGCTTGAACACTGAAGCTTTCTTT.